The following is a T cell receptor (beta chain) sequence with its context. Its specificity is not known. This record comes from a study of shared clonotypes between healthy human individuals. Study outcomes and limitations: The sharing of 4% to 5.5% of naive CD4 clonotypes was seen across a few donors. Tissues were not sampled, only blood, and their repertoires likely differ.

Germline-derived CDR1 and CDR2 are SGHRS and YFSETQ. The CDR3 covers 14 residues. Trimming removed 4 bases at V and 2 bases at J, with 11 bases between. The assay was run at deep level. Per the original data handling: Junction-only sequences without quality scores were provided by ImmunoSEQ, so filtering was different. Data came from immunoSEQ multiplex PCR; TCRdb stores just in-frame clones and leaves some out. V, J and clone size derive from that table, while D and trimming were established from the DNA sequence. The table lists under 550,000 clones, 90% to 96% of them singletons. The sample was naive CD4+ T cells sorted from blood. Subset indicated: CD45RA+ positively selected. The gene calls are TRBV5-1 and TRBJ2-3; D gene unclear. The source is a woman aged 25 to 39 in good health. The CDR3 nucleotides are TGCGCCAGCAGCAAAGCTGGAACCACAGATACGCAGTATTTT. Its protein is CASSKAGTTDTQYF.